The 2 T cell receptor beta chains reported below all come from one sample, sequenced in a study of beta chain features in type 1 diabetes. The study reverse transcribed the entire isolated RNA, so it sequenced expressed TCRB transcripts. Method: immunoSEQ multiplex PCR; TCRdb's copy keeps in-frame clones and lacks some. The data contain 250,000 to 300,000 clones, under 8.5% of them seen just once; the ten biggest clones take up more than 1%. Material for sequencing was central memory CD4+ T cells from blood. Receptors were obtained from a woman in her late teens or twenties in good health.

This clone has a handful of counts. The chain employs TRBV7-9 and TRBJ1-1; weak D call: TRBD1 (6 bases). This CDR3 region has 15 residues. V shed 1 base and J shed 1 base, with 10 bases lying between them. The germline V gene encodes CDR1 SEHNR and CDR2 FQNEAQ (reference sequence). This chain's CDR3 is CASSLGGARNTEAFF. CDR3 nucleotides: TGTGCCAGCAGCTTAGGGGGGGCTCGGAACACTGAAGCTTTCTTT.

This sequence joins TRBV4-3 and TRBJ2-1; D perhaps matches TRBD1 (6 bases). CDR1 and CDR2 (germline): LGHNA, YSLEER. Trimming took 0 bases from V and 7 from J, leaving 16 bases between them. CDR3 length: 16 residues. CDR3 DNA: TGCGCCAGCAGCCAAGATCGGCAGGGGAAAAGGAATGAGCAGTTCTTC. This encodes CASSQDRQGKRNEQFF.